Included here is one T cell receptor (beta chain) sequence, with context. Antigen: not known. The junction departs from the called germline gene at one end, perhaps through a read error. The PCR had 60 Vbeta and 13 Jbeta primers. Data came from immunoSEQ multiplex PCR; TCRdb stores just in-frame clones and leaves some out. The table has fewer than 200,000 clones, 82% seen once. This sample stems from a study of cytomegalovirus exposure and HLA in healthy donors. Germline lookup yields CDR1 GTSNPN and CDR2 SVGIG (reference sequence). This CDR3 has 14 residues. Notes on the study in general: Relative to the approximately 700-donor mean, N-insertions were reportedly fewer in an Asian-associated ancestry cluster in a later analysis. In a later analysis, TCR association rates varied by HLA locus: DRB1 most, HLA-C fewest. Data from an earlier analysis indicated that most TCR beta V segments were productive either about 87% or about 30% of the time.

The sequence came from a girl aged 2-10 years in good health and CMV-seropositive. What was sequenced was PBMCs. This rearrangement joins TRBV30 to TRBJ2-3, with 7 nucleotides matching TRBD1. In DNA form, the CDR3 reads TGTGCCGGGAGTAGGACAGGTTCCACAGATACGCAGTATTTT. This sequence encodes CAGSRTGSTDTQYF. Full variable domain (missing parts from reference TRBV30 and TRBJ2-3): SQTIHQWPATLVQPVGSPLSLECTVEGTSNPNLYWYRQAAGRGLQLLFYSVGIGQISSEVPQNLSASRPQDRQFILSSKKLLLSDSGFYLCAGSRTGSTDTQYFGPGTRLTVL.